The 26 T cell receptor beta chains reported below all come from one sample, sequenced in a study of beta chain features in type 1 diabetes. The authors reverse transcribed all of the isolated RNA, so sequencing captured expressed TCRB transcripts. Here immunoSEQ multiplex PCR was the method, and the copy in TCRdb shows in-frame clones only, minus some. This table holds over 700,000 clones, 15% to 20% found once. The sample comprised naive CD4+ T cells from blood. The receptors were gathered from a young woman in good health.

V and J are TRBV29-1 and TRBJ2-4; 7 bases align to TRBD2. The V gene end was trimmed by 4 bases and the J gene end by 4 bases; junction bases not matched to a gene: 7. The CDR3 is 14 amino acids. Germline loops: CDR1 SQVTM, CDR2 ANQGSEA. CDR3 nucleotide sequence: TGCAGCGTTGCCCTAGCGGTAAAAAAAAACATTCAGTACTTC. It yields the protein CSVALAVKKNIQYF.

This clone occurred a few times. V is TRBV4-3 and J is TRBJ2-7; D ambiguous. Trimming stripped 3 bases from V and 0 bases from J, with 12 bases between. The CDR3 runs 15 residues. Per the germline V gene, CDR1 is LGHNA and CDR2 is YSLEER. CDR3 bases: TGCGCCAGCAGCCACCGGATAGAGAGCTCCTACGAGCAGTACTTC. It yields the protein CASSHRIESSYEQYF.

The V call is TRBV7-9, the J call TRBJ2-2, with TRBD2 matching over 12 bases. CDR3 size: 18 residues. Unmatched junction bases numbered 7, after V lost 2 bases and J lost 3 bases. Germline V gene sequence: CDR1 SEHNR, CDR2 FQNEAQ (reference sequence). CDR3 region: CASSLRPSGRAHTGELFF. The CDR3 bases are TGTGCCAGCAGCTTAAGGCCTAGCGGGAGGGCCCACACCGGGGAGCTGTTTTTT.

This clone has just a few counts. The chain joins TRBV5-4 to TRBJ2-2; D unclear. This CDR3 is built from 13 residues. The germline V gene encodes CDR1 SGHNT and CDR2 YYREEE (reference sequence). V was cut by 3 bases and J by 5 bases, with 8 bases left in between. Written as DNA, the CDR3 is TGTGCCAGCAGCTGGGAACCTACCGGGGAGCTGTTTTTT. Amino acids: CASSWEPTGELFF.

There are a few counts of this clone. This rearrangement joins TRBV7-2 to TRBJ2-2; D may be TRBD1 (5 bases). The CDR3 runs 12 residues. In germline, CDR1 is SGHTA, CDR2 FQGNSA. V was cut by 4 bases and J by 6 bases, with 6 bases left in between. CDR3 sequence (DNA): TGTGCCAGCAGCTCACAGGCCGGGGAGCTGTTTTTT. It encodes CASSSQAGELFF.

This clone was seen only a few times. The chain links TRBV7-9 to TRBJ2-7; D is perhaps TRBD1 (6 bases). Trimming cost V 4 bases and J 0 bases, with 7 bases left between them. CDR3 length: 13 residues. Per the germline V gene, CDR1 is SEHNR and CDR2 is FQNEAQ (reference sequence). CDR3 nucleotide sequence: TGTGCCAGCAGCTGGGACATCTCCTACGAGCAGTACTTC. Protein sequence: CASSWDISYEQYF.

This clone was seen only a few times. This chain joins TRBV13 and TRBJ2-1, with D perhaps matching TRBD2 (6 bases). CDR3 length equals 17 residues. The germline CDR1 and CDR2 sequences are PRHDT and FYEKMQ (reference sequence). The ends were cut back, 8 bases at V and 0 bases at J, with 20 bases in the middle. CDR3: CASRPLAGLSSYNEQFF. DNA of the CDR3: TGTGCCAGCCGCCCCCTTGCGGGGCTAAGCTCCTACAATGAGCAGTTCTTC.

V gene TRBV7-8 combines with J gene TRBJ2-5, with 10 bases identical to TRBD2. Per the germline V gene, CDR1 is SGHVS and CDR2 is FQNEAQ. The CDR3 is 14 amino acids. The junction had 5 bases not matched to a gene; V was cut back by 5 bases and J by 5 bases. CDR3 DNA sequence: TGTGCCAGCAGCAGCGGGAGGGCTTTGGAGACCCAGTACTTC. Translated, it gives CASSSGRALETQYF.

The chain recombines TRBV9 with TRBJ1-4, with 7 bases that match TRBD1. The CDR3 consists of 15 residues. J lost 5 bases, V lost 0 bases, and 4 bases had no gene match. Germline V CDR1 and CDR2: SGDLS, YYNGEE. CDR3 protein: CASSVATGENEKLFF. CDR3 bases: TGTGCCAGCAGCGTAGCTACAGGGGAGAATGAAAAACTGTTTTTT.

The chain joins TRBV7-3 to TRBJ2-1; D is unresolved. The CDR3 is 11 residues long. Germline loops: CDR1 SGHTA, CDR2 FQGTGA. V lost 2 bases, J lost 10 bases, and 6 bases lay in between. CDR3 amino acids: CASSLADEQFF. For the CDR3, the DNA is TGTGCCAGCAGCTTAGCTGACGAGCAGTTCTTC.

The chain is built from TRBV11-2 and TRBJ1-2; unclear D gene. The CDR3 runs to 15 residues. The ends were cut back, 0 bases at V and 4 bases at J, with 12 bases in the middle. In germline, CDR1 is SGHAT, CDR2 FQNNGV. The CDR3 DNA reads TGTGCCAGCAGCTTAGAACGCCCAACAGTCTATGGCTACACCTTC. It yields the protein CASSLERPTVYGYTF.

The chain couples TRBV11-2 to TRBJ2-2; 8 bases are a match to TRBD1. Unmatched junction bases numbered 9, after V lost 5 bases and J lost 4 bases. The CDR3 covers 16 residues. Germline CDR1 reads SGHAT; CDR2 reads FQNNGV. CDR3 DNA sequence: TGTGCCAGCAGCCCCCGGACAGGGCTGCTCACCGGGGAGCTGTTTTTT. Translating it yields CASSPRTGLLTGELFF.

This clone turned up a few times. J is TRBJ2-1 and V is TRBV5-1; weak D call: TRBD2 (7 bases). The CDR3 loop spans 15 amino acids. Trimming left V 2 bases short and J 1 base short, with 10 bases between. Germline CDR1 SGHRS, CDR2 YFSETQ. CDR3 amino acids: CASSFGGASYNEQFF. CDR3 coding DNA: TGCGCCAGCAGCTTTGGGGGGGCATCCTACAATGAGCAGTTCTTC.

The table lists this clone with a few counts. This chain joins TRBV9 and TRBJ2-2; D uncertain. The V gene's germline CDR1 is SGDLS and CDR2 YYNGEE. This CDR3 contains 13 residues. V dropped 2 bases and J dropped 5 bases, with 7 bases sitting between them. As DNA, the CDR3 is TGTGCCAGCAGCGTCTTGGGGACCGGGGAGCTGTTTTTT. Translated, it gives CASSVLGTGELFF. The variable domain in full, with the rest retrieved from reference TRBV9 and TRBJ2-2, is DSGVTQTPKHLITATGQRVTLRCSPRSGDLSVYWYQQSLDQGLQFLIQYYNGEERAKGNILERFSAQQFPDLHSELNLSSLELGDSALYFCASSVLGTGELFFGEGSRLTVL.

CDR3 loop: CASSDWTSGHNEQFF. The CDR3 nucleotides are TGTGCCAGCAGCGATTGGACTAGCGGACACAATGAGCAGTTCTTC. The rearrangement links TRBV27 to TRBJ2-1, with TRBD2 matching over 10 bases. Germline V gene data show CDR1 as MNHEY and CDR2 as SMNVEV (reference sequence). The J segment lost 5 bases and the V segment lost 6 bases, leaving 7 bases of the junction unmatched. The CDR3 totals 15 residues.

The table lists this clone with a few counts. In the same sample, other DNA sequences code for this CDR3. The chain is built from TRBV28 and TRBJ2-7; D is unresolved. The V end lost 4 bases, the J end lost 4 bases, and 5 bases lay between the germline ends. The CDR3 has 11 amino acids. Germline V gene lookup returns CDR1 MDHEN and CDR2 SYDVKM. Here the CDR3 reads CASSSLYEQYF. The CDR3 DNA is TGTGCCAGCAGTTCCCTTTACGAGCAGTACTTC. Together with reference TRBV28 and TRBJ2-7, the CDR3 gives the full variable domain: DVKVTQSSRYLVKRTGEKVFLECVQDMDHENMFWYRQDPGLGLRLIYFSYDVKMKEKGDIPEGYSVSREKKERFSLILESASTNQTSMYLCASSSLYEQYFGPGTRLTVT.

The chain employs TRBV28 and TRBJ2-6, with a tentative D call TRBD1 (5 bases). Germline V gives CDR1 MDHEN, CDR2 SYDVKM. V was pared by 8 bases and J by 0 bases, with 8 bases between. The CDR3 has 14 residues. The CDR3 region is CASSDSSGANVLTF. The CDR3 DNA is TGTGCCAGCTCCGACAGCTCTGGGGCCAACGTCCTGACTTTC.

A few counts support this clone. The CDR3 nucleotides read TGTGCCAGCACCCATACTAGCGGGAGGGCCCACGAGCAGTACTTC. Translated: CASTHTSGRAHEQYF. The chain couples TRBV11-2 to TRBJ2-7, with 13 bases identical to TRBD2. The CDR3 consists of 15 residues. Germline CDR1 SGHAT, CDR2 FQNNGV. Trimming removed 7 bases from V and 5 bases from J; junction bases left unmatched: 8.

Concerning this clone itself: Mismatch with germline at one junction end may stem from a read error. The genes are TRBV7-8 and TRBJ1-1; 7 nucleotides agree with TRBD1. The CDR3 runs 17 residues. Germline CDR1 SGHVS, CDR2 FQNEAQ. CDR3: CANSLRVRGREITEAFF. CDR3 coding DNA: TGTGCCAACAGCTTAAGGGTCAGGGGGAGAGAGATCACTGAAGCTTTCTTT. Drawing the rest from reference TRBV7-8 and TRBJ1-1, the complete variable domain is GAGVSQSPRYKVAKRGQDVALRCDPISGHVSLFWYQQALGQGPEFLTYFQNEAQLDKSGLPSDRFFAERPEGSVSTLKIQRTQQEDSAVYLCANSLRVRGREITEAFFGQGTRLTVV.

This clone was seen more than once but under ten times. This chain links TRBV27 with TRBJ2-3; D is perhaps TRBD2 (6 bases). Per the germline V gene, CDR1 is MNHEY and CDR2 is SMNVEV (reference sequence). V was trimmed by 3 bases and J by 6 bases, leaving 16 bases between them. CDR3 length: 15 amino acids. This CDR3 is CASSLMGLERDTQYF. In DNA form, the CDR3 reads TGTGCCAGCAGTTTGATGGGACTGGAGAGGGATACGCAGTATTTT.

This chain joins TRBV5-6 and TRBJ2-5, with D perhaps TRBD1 or TRBD2 (5 bases each). The length of the CDR3 is 13 residues. Trimming cost V 3 bases and J 1 base, with 7 bases left between them. Germline assignment: CDR1 SGHDT and CDR2 YYEEEE. In nucleotides, the CDR3 is TGTGCCAGCAGCTGGGACGTCCAAGAGACCCAGTACTTC. Protein product: CASSWDVQETQYF. Looking up the rest from reference TRBV5-6 and TRBJ2-5 gives the full variable domain: DAGVTQSPTHLIKTRGQQVTLRCSPKSGHDTVSWYQQALGQGPQFIFQYYEEEERQRGNFPDRFSGHQFPNYSSELNVNALLLGDSALYLCASSWDVQETQYFGPGTRLLVL.

There are a few counts of this clone. The rearrangement joins TRBV5-1 to TRBJ2-5; the match to TRBD1 covers 8 bases. V lost 2 bases and J lost 6; bases outside the gene matches: 9. The CDR3 is made up of 15 amino acids. Germline CDR1 and CDR2: SGHRS and YFSETQ. The CDR3 DNA reads as TGCGCCAGCAGCTTTCAACCGGACAGGGCACAGACCCAGTACTTC. Translating it yields CASSFQPDRAQTQYF.

This clone was observed a few times. The genes are TRBV2 and TRBJ2-5; 8 bases align to TRBD2. Per the germline V gene, CDR1 is SNHLY and CDR2 is FYNNEI. This CDR3 comprises 16 residues. With V trimmed by 6 bases and J by 2 bases, 11 bases remained unmatched. CDR3 sequence (DNA): TGTGCCAGCAGCGCCCTAGCGGGCGCGATACAAGAGACCCAGTACTTC. It codes for CASSALAGAIQETQYF.

This rearrangement joins TRBV7-2 to TRBJ1-2; 11 bases line up with TRBD1. Looked up from germline, CDR1 is SGHTA and CDR2 is FQGNSA. Trimming at V came to 5 bases and at J to 4 bases, leaving 3 bases not matched to a gene. This CDR3 contains 14 residues. CDR3 nucleotide sequence: TGTGCCAGCAGCCCGGGACAGGGGGTCTATGGCTACACCTTC. It translates to CASSPGQGVYGYTF.

This clone was counted between two and nine times. V usage is TRBV19 and J usage is TRBJ2-1; D is unclear. V shed 6 bases and J shed 7 bases, with 13 bases lying between them. CDR1 and CDR2 from the germline V gene are LNHDA and SQIVND (reference sequence). This CDR3 has 13 amino acids. The CDR3 here is CASRAESRNEQFF. Written as DNA, the CDR3 is TGTGCCAGTAGGGCTGAGTCCAGAAATGAGCAGTTCTTC.

The J gene is TRBJ2-1, the V gene TRBV27, with 10 bases lining up with TRBD2. V lost 5 bases and J lost 4; bases outside the gene matches: 5. The CDR3 has 15 residues. Looked up from germline, CDR1 is MNHEY and CDR2 is SMNVEV (reference sequence). The CDR3 bases are TGTGCCAGCAGTCCAAAAGCGGGAGGGTACAATGAGCAGTTCTTC. It codes for CASSPKAGGYNEQFF.